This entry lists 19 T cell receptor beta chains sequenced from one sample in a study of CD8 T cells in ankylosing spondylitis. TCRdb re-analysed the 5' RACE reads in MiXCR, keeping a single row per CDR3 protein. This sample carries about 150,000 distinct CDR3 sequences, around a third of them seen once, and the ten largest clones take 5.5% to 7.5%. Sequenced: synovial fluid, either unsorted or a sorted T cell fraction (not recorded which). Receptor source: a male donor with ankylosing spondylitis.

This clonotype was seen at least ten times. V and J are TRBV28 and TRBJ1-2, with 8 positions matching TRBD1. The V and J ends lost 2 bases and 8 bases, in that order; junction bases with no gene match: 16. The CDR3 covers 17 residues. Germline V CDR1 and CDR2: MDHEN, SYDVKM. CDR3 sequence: CASSLAGVDREIGGYTF. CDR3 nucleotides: TGTGCCAGCAGTTTAGCGGGGGTGGACAGGGAGATTGGAGGCTACACCTTC.

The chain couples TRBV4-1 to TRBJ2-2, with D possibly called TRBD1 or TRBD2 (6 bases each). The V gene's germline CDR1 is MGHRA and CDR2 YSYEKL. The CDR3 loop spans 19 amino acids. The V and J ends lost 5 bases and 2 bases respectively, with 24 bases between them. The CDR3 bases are TGCGCCAGCAGCTTAGGGGGGCAGGGGCGAACACTTAACACCGGGGAGCTGTTTTTT. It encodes CASSLGGQGRTLNTGELFF.

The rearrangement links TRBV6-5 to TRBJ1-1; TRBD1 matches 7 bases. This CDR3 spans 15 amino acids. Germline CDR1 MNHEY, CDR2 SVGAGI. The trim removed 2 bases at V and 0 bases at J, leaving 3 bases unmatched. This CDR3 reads CASSYQGVMNTEAFF. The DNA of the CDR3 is TGTGCCAGCAGTTACCAGGGGGTGATGAACACTGAAGCTTTCTTT.

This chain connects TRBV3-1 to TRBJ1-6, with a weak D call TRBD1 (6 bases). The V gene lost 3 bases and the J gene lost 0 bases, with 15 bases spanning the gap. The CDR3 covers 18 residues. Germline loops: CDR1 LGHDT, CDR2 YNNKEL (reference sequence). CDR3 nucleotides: TGTGCCAGCAGCCACAGGGGTGGGGGTAGCTCCTATAATTCACCCCTCCACTTT. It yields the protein CASSHRGGGSSYNSPLHF.

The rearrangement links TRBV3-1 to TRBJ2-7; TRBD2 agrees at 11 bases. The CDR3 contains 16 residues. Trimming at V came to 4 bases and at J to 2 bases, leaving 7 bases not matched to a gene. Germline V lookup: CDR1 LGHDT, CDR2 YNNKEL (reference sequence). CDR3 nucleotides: TGTGCCAGCAGCCCCCAGGGGACTAGCGGCCCCTACGAGCAGTACTTC. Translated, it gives CASSPQGTSGPYEQYF.

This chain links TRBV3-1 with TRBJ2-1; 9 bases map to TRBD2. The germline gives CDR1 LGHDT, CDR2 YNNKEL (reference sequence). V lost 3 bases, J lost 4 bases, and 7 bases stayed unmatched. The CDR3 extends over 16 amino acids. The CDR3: CASSQARGGIYNEQFF. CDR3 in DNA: TGTGCCAGCAGCCAGGCGCGGGGGGGAATATACAATGAGCAGTTCTTC.

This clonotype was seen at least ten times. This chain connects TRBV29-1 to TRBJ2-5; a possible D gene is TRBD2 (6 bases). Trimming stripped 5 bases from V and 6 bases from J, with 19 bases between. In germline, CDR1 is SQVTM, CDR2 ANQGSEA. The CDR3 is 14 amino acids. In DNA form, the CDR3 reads TGCAGCGTTAAAGGGGAGGCAGGAGGTCAGACCCAGTACTTC. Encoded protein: CSVKGEAGGQTQYF.

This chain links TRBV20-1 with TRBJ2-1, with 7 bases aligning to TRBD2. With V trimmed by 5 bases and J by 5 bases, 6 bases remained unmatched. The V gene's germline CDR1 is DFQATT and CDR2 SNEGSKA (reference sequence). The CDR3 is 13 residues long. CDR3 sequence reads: CSALPLADNEQFF. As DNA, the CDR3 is TGCAGTGCTCTCCCCCTAGCGGACAATGAGCAGTTCTTC.

CDR3 amino acids: CASSQGVEQYF. The CDR3 bases are TGTGCCAGCAGCCAGGGGGTCGAGCAGTACTTC. This chain joins TRBV3-1 and TRBJ2-7; D tentatively reads TRBD1 or TRBD2 (5 bases each). The germline V and J ends were trimmed by 3 bases and 6 bases, with 6 bases remaining between them. The CDR3 is made up of 11 amino acids. Per the germline V gene, CDR1 is LGHDT and CDR2 is YNNKEL (reference sequence).

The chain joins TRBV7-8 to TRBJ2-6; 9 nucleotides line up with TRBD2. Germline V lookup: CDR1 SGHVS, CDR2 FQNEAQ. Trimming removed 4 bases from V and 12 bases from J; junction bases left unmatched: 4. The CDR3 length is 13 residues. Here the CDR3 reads CASSYLAGFVLTF. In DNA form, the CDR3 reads TGTGCCAGCAGCTATCTAGCGGGGTTCGTCCTGACTTTC. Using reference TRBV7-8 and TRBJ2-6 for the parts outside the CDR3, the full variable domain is GAGVSQSPRYKVAKRGQDVALRCDPISGHVSLFWYQQALGQGPEFLTYFQNEAQLDKSGLPSDRFFAERPEGSVSTLKIQRTQQEDSAVYLCASSYLAGFVLTFGAGSRLTVL.

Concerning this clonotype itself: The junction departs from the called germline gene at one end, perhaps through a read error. Here the CDR3 DNA reads TGTGCCAGCAGCCAAGAGAAGCGGCAAGAGACCCAGGACTTC. Its protein is CASSQEKRQETQDF. This sequence joins TRBV3-1 and TRBJ2-5, with a tentative D call TRBD2 (5 bases). The CDR3 is 14 residues long. CDR1 LGHDT and CDR2 YNNKEL come from the germline V gene (reference sequence).

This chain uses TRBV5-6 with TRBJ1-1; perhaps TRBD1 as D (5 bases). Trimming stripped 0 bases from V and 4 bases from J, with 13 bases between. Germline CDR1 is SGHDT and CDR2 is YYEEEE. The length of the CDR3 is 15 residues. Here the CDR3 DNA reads TGTGCCAGCAGCTTGGTAACAGGAGTGGGCACTGAAGCTTTCTTT. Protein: CASSLVTGVGTEAFF.

In nucleotides, the CDR3 is TGCAGTGCCTCGACGGGGGGTGGCGGGGAGCTGTTTTTT. Translated: CSASTGGGGELFF. This chain links TRBV20-1 with TRBJ2-2, with TRBD2 matching 7 bases. V lost 6 bases to trimming and J lost 7 bases; unmatched junction nucleotides: 8. Germline values: CDR1 DFQATT, CDR2 SNEGSKA (reference sequence). The CDR3 covers 13 residues.

CDR3 in amino acids: CSARGYKGNQPQHF. CDR3 nucleotide sequence: TGCAGTGCTAGAGGGTATAAGGGAAATCAGCCCCAGCATTTT. This rearrangement joins TRBV20-1 to TRBJ1-5; the D is unclear. The V gene lost 1 base and the J gene lost 4 bases, with 11 bases spanning the gap. The CDR3 spans 14 residues. Germline CDR1 DFQATT, CDR2 SNEGSKA (reference sequence).

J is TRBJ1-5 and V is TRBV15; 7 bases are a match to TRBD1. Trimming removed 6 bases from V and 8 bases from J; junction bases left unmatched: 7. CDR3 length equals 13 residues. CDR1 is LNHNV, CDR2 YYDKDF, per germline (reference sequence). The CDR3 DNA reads TGTGCCACCAGTTCGACAGGGAGGGAGCCCCAGCATTTT. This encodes CATSSTGREPQHF. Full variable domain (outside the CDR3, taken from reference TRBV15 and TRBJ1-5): DAMVIQNPRYQVTQFGKPVTLSCSQTLNHNVMYWYQQKSSQAPKLLFHYYDKDFNNEADTPDNFQSRRPNTSFCFLDIRSPGLGDTAMYLCATSSTGREPQHFGDGTRLSIL.

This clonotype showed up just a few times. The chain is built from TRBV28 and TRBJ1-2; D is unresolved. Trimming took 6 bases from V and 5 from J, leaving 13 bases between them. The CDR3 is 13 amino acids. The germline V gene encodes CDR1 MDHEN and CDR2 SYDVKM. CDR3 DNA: TGTGCCAGCAGGTCACCGGGGTTGTATGGCTACACCTTC. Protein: CASRSPGLYGYTF.

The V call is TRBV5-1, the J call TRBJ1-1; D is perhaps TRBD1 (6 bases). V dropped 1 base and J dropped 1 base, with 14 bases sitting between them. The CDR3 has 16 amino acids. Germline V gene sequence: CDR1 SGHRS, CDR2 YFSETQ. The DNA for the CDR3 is TGCGCCAGCAGCTTGTCCCTCCTACAGGGGAACACTGAAGCTTTCTTT. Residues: CASSLSLLQGNTEAFF.

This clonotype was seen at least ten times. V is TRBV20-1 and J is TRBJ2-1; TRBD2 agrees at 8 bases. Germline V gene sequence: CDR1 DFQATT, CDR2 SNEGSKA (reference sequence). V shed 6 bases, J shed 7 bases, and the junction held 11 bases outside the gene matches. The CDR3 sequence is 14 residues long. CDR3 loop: CSATTGLVRNEQFF. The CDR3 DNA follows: TGCAGTGCAACAACGGGACTAGTGAGGAATGAGCAGTTCTTC.

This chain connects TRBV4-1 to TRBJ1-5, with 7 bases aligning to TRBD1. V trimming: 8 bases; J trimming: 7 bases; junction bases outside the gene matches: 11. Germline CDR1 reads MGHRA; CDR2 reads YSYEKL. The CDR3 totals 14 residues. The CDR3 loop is CASAEGAVGQPQHF. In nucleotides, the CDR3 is TGCGCCAGCGCGGAGGGGGCGGTGGGGCAGCCCCAGCATTTT.